The sequence of this T cell receptor (beta chain) was determined in a study of blood T cells in healthy people across ages. Germline loops: CDR1 SQVTM, CDR2 ANQGSEA. V lost 1 base and J 2 bases, leaving 10 bases between the germline ends. The CDR3 is 14 amino acids. This clonotype has a handful of counts. Next came a second PCR, run for about 6 to 12 cycles, which used a sample-barcoded 5' primer along with a J-beta primer mix. TCRdb passed the 5' RACE reads through MiXCR, listing each CDR3 protein once. The sample holds approximately 1,000,000 distinct CDR3 sequences, less than 50% seen once. Material: blood. The TCR sequence derives from a woman aged 60 to 75 in good health. The rearrangement links TRBV29-1 to TRBJ2-3; no clear D gene. This CDR3 reads CSVEGQVLTDTQYF. Written as DNA, the CDR3 is TGCAGCGTTGAAGGGCAGGTACTCACAGATACGCAGTATTTT.